This T cell receptor beta chain was captured in a study of metastatic and nonmetastatic thyroid tumors. General observations from the study: The reported finding was significantly higher TCR beta diversity in malignant thyroid tumors relative to benign nodules, in blood and tumor.

CDR1 MRHNA and CDR2 SNTAGT come from the germline V gene. This CDR3 has 18 amino acids. Thyroid surgery had not been preceded by any treatment in any patient. TCRdb re-analyzed the PCR reads using MiXCR. Counted here are about 92,000 clones, about 15% occurring once; the ten biggest clones make up around 3.3%. In regard to this clone: As yet, its antigen is unknown. The junction does not match germline at one end; this may be a read error.

The sequencing input was blood. This sequence joins TRBV6-4 and TRBJ2-2; D possibly corresponds to TRBD2 (6 bases). This TCR was recovered from a female donor with papillary thyroid cancer or a benign thyroid nodule (not recorded which). Some clones in this sample may be carry-over from other donors' samples. CDR3 bases: TGTGCCAGCAGTGAAAAGGGGCTAGACGGAGGGGAACACCGGGGAGCTGTTTTT. Encoded protein: CASSEKGLDGGEHRGAVF.